This T cell receptor beta chain was sequenced in a study of T cell changes during pregnancy in multiple sclerosis. There are 15 residues in the CDR3. Looked up from germline, CDR1 is GTSNPN and CDR2 is SVGIG (reference sequence). V lost 0 bases, J lost 0 bases, and 3 bases stayed unmatched. The assay was immunoSEQ multiplex PCR, and TCRdb's table has in-frame clones only and misses some. In the table there are tens of thousands of clones, around 90% of which are singletons. This chain joins TRBV30 and TRBJ2-5, with 8 bases matching TRBD2. The source of this sequence is a female donor with multiple sclerosis, enrolled in a pregnancy study. The sequences come from peripheral blood, collected in the first trimester of pregnancy. The DNA of the CDR3 is TGTGCCTGGAGTGTTTGGCGGGAGGACCAAGAGACCCAGTACTTC. Amino acid sequence: CAWSVWREDQETQYF.